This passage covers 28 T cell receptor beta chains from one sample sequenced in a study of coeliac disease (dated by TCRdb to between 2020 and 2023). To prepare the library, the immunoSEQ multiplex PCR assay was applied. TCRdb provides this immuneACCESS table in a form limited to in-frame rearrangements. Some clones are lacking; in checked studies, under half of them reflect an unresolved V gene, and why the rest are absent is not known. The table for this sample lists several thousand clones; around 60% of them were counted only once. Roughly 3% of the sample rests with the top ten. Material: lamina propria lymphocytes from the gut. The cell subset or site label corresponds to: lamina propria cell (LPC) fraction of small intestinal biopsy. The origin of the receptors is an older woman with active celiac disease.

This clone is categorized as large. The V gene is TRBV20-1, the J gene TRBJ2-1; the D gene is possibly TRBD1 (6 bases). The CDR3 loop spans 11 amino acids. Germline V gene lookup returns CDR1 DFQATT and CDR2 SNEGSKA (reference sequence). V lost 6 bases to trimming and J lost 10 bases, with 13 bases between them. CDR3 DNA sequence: TGCAGTGCGCGACGGGACACCGAGCAGTTCTTC. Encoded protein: CSARRDTEQFF.

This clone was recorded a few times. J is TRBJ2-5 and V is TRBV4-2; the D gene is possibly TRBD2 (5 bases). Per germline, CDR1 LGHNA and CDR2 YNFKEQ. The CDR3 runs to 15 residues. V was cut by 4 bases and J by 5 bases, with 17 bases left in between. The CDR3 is CASSRAGELGETQYF. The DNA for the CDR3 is TGTGCCAGCAGCCGCGCGGGCGAATTGGGGGAGACCCAGTACTTC.

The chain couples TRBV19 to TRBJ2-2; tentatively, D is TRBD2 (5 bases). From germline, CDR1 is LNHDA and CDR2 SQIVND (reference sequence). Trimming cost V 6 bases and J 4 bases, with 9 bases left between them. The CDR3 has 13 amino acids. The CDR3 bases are TGTGCCAGTAGGACTATCCTCACCGGGGAGCTGTTTTTT. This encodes CASRTILTGELFF.

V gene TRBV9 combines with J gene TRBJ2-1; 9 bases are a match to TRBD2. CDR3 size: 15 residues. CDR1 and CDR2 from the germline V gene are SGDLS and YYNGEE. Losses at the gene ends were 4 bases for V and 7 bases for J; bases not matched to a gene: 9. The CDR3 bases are TGTGCCAGCAGCCCCCTCCAAAGCGGGAGGAATGAGCAGTTCTTC. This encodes CASSPLQSGRNEQFF.

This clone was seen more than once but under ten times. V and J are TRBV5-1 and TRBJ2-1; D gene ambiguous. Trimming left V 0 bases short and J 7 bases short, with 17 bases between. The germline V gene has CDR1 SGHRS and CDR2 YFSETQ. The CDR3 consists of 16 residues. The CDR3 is CASSLVSLGLGNEQFF. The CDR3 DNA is TGCGCCAGCAGCTTGGTTTCCCTCGGTCTCGGGAATGAGCAGTTCTTC.

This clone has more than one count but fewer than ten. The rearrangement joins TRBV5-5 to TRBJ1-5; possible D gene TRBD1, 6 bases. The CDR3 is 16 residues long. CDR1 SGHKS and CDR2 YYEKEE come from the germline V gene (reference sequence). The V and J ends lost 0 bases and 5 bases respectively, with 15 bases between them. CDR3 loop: CASSLAGGRIYQPQHF. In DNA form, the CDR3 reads TGTGCCAGCAGCTTGGCGGGGGGCAGGATATATCAGCCCCAGCATTTT.

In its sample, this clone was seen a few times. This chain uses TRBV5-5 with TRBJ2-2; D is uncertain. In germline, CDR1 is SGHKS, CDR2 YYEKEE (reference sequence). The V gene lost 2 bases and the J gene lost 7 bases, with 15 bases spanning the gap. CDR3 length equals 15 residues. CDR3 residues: CASSLVANPIGELFF. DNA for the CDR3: TGTGCCAGCAGCTTAGTCGCGAACCCCATCGGGGAGCTGTTTTTT. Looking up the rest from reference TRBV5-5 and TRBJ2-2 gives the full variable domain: DAGVTQSPTHLIKTRGQQVTLRCSPISGHKSVSWYQQVLGQGPQFIFQYYEKEERGRGNFPDRFSARQFPNYSSELNVNALLLGDSALYLCASSLVANPIGELFFGEGSRLTVL.

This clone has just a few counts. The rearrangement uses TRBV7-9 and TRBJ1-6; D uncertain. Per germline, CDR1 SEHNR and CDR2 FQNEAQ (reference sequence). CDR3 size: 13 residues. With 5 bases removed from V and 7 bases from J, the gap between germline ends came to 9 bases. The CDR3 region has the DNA TGTGCCAGCAGCCGAAATGAGAATTCACCCCTCCACTTT. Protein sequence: CASSRNENSPLHF.

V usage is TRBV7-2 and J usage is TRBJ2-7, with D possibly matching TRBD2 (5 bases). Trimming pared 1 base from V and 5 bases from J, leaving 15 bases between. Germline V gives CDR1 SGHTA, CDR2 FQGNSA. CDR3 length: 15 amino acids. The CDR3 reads CASSLVPSWVHEQYF. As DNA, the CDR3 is TGTGCCAGCAGCTTAGTCCCTAGCTGGGTCCACGAGCAGTACTTC. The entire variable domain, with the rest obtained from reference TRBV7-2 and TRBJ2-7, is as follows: GAGVSQSPSNKVTEKGKDVELRCDPISGHTALYWYRQSLGQGLEFLIYFQGNSAPDKSGLPSDRFSAERTGGSVSTLTIQRTQQEDSAVYLCASSLVPSWVHEQYFGPGTRLTVT.

The CDR3 loop reads CASSLGDSYNEQFF. In nucleotides, the CDR3 is TGTGCCAGCAGCCTAGGGGATTCCTACAATGAGCAGTTCTTC. The V call is TRBV5-4, the J call TRBJ2-1; D may be TRBD1 (5 bases). The V gene's germline CDR1 is SGHNT and CDR2 YYREEE (reference sequence). Trimming removed 4 bases from V and 1 base from J, with 9 bases in between. CDR3 length: 14 residues.

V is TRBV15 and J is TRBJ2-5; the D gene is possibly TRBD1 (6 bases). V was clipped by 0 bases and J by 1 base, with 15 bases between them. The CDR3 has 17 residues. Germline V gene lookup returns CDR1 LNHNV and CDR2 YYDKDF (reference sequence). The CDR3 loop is CATSRDFLTGAQETQYF. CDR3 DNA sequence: TGTGCCACCAGCAGAGATTTTCTGACAGGAGCCCAAGAGACCCAGTACTTC.

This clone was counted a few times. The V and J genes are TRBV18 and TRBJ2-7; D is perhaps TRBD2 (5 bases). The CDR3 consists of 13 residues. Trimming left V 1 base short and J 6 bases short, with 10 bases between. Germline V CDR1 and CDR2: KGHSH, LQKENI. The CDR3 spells CASSPLIGGEQYF. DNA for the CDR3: TGTGCCAGCTCACCACTTATTGGAGGCGAGCAGTACTTC.

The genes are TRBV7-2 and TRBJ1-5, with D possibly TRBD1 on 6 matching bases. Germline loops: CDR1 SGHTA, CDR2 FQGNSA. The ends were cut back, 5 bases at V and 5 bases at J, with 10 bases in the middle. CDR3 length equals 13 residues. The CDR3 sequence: CASSPDRDQPQHF. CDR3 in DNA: TGTGCCAGCAGCCCGGACAGAGATCAGCCCCAGCATTTT.

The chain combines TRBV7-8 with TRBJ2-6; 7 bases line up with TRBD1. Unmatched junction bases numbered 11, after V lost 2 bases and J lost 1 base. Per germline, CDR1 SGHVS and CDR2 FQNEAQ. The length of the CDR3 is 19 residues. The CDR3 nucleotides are TGTGCCAGCAGCTTATATGACAGGGAAACTAGGTCTGGGGCCAACGTCCTGACTTTC. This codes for CASSLYDRETRSGANVLTF.

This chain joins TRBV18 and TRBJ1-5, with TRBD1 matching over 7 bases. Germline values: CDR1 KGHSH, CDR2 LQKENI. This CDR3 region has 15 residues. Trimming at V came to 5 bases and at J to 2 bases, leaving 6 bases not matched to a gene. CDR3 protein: CASSRTGDGNQPQHF. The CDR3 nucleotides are TGTGCCAGCTCAAGAACAGGGGACGGCAATCAGCCCCAGCATTTT. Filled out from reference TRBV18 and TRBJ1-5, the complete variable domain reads NAGVMQNPRHLVRRRGQEARLRCSPMKGHSHVYWYRQLPEEGLKFMVYLQKENIIDESGMPKERFSAEFPKEGPSILRIQQVVRGDSAAYFCASSRTGDGNQPQHFGDGTRLSIL.

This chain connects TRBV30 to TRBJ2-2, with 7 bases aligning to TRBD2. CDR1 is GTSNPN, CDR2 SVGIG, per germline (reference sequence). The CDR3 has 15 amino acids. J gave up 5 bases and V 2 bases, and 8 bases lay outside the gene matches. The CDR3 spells CAWSWAGVSTGELFF. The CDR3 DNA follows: TGTGCCTGGAGTTGGGCGGGGGTGTCAACCGGGGAGCTGTTTTTT.

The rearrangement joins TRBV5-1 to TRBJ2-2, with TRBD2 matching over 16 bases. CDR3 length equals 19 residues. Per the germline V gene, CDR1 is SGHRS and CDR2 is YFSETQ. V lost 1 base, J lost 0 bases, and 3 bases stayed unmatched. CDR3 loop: CASSLTGTSGGANTGELFF. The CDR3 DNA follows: TGCGCCAGCAGCTTGACCGGGACTAGCGGGGGGGCGAACACCGGGGAGCTGTTTTTT. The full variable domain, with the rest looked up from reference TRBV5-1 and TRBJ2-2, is KAGVTQTPRYLIKTRGQQVTLSCSPISGHRSVSWYQQTPGQGLQFLFEYFSETQRNKGNFPGRFSGRQFSNSRSEMNVSTLELGDSALYLCASSLTGTSGGANTGELFFGEGSRLTVL.

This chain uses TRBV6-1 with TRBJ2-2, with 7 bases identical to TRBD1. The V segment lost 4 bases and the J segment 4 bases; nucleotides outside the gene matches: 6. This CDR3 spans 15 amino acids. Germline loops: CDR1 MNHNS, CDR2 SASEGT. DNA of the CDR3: TGTGCCAGCAGTGCGAGGGGGCGAAGCACCGGGGAGCTGTTTTTT. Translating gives CASSARGRSTGELFF.

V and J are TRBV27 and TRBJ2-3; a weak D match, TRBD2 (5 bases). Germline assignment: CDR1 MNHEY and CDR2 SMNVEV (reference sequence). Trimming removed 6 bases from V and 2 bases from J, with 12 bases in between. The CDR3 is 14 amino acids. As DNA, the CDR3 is TGTGCCAGCAGGGACTCTTTGGCCACAGATACGCAGTATTTT. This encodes CASRDSLATDTQYF.

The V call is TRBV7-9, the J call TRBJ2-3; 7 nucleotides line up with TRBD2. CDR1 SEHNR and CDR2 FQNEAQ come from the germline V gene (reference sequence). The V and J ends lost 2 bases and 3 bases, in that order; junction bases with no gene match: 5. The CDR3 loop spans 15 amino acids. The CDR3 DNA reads TGTGCCAGCAGCTTAAGGGCGGGAGCGACAGATACGCAGTATTTT. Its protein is CASSLRAGATDTQYF.

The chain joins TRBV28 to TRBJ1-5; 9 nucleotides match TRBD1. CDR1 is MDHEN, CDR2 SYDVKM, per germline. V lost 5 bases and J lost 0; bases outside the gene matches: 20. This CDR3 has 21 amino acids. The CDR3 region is CASSTGTGFHYLKGSNQPQHF. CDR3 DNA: TGTGCCAGCAGTACCGGGACAGGGTTCCATTACTTAAAAGGTAGCAATCAGCCCCAGCATTTT.

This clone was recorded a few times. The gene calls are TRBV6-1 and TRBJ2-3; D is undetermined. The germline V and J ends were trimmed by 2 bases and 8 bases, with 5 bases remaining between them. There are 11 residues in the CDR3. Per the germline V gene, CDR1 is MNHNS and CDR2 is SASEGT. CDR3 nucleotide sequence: TGTGCCAGCAGTGAAACGGGTACGCAGTATTTT. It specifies CASSETGTQYF.

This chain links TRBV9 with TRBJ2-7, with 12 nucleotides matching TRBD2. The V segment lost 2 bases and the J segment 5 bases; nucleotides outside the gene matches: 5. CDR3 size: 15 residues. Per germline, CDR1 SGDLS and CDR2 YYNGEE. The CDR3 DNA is TGTGCCAGCAGCGTCGGACTAGCGGGACTACACGAGCAGTACTTC. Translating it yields CASSVGLAGLHEQYF.

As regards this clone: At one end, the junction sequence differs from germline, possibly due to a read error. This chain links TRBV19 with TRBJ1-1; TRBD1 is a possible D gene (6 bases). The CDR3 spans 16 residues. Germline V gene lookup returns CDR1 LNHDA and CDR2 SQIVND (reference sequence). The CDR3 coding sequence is TGTGCCAGTACTCCCTGGGGGCAGCCGGAGAACAGTGAAGCTTTCTTT. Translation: CASTPWGQPENSEAFF. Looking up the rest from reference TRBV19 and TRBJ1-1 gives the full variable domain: DGGITQSPKYLFRKEGQNVTLSCEQNLNHDAMYWYRQDPGQGLRLIYYSQIVNDFQKGDIAEGYSVSREKKESFPLTVTSAQKNPTAFYLCASTPWGQPENSEAFFGQGTRLTVV.

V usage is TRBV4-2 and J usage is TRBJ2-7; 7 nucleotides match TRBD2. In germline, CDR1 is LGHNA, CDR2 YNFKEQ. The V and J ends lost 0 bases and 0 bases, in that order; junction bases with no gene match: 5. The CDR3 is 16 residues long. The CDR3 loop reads CASSQEERGSSYEQYF. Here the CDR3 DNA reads TGTGCCAGCAGCCAAGAGGAGCGGGGAAGCTCCTACGAGCAGTACTTC.

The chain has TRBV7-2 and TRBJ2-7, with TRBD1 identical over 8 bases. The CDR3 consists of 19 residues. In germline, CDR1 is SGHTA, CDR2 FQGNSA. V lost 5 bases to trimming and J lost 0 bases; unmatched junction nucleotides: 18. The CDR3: CASSVPGQGPPGSSYEQYF. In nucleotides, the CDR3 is TGTGCCAGCAGCGTCCCAGGACAGGGACCTCCCGGGAGCTCCTACGAGCAGTACTTC.

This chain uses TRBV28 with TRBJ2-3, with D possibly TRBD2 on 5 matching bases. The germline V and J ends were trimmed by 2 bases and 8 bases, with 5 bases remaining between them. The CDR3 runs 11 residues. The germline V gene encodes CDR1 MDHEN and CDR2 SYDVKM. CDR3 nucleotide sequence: TGTGCCAGCAGTTTAGCGGGTACGCAGTATTTT. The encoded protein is CASSLAGTQYF.

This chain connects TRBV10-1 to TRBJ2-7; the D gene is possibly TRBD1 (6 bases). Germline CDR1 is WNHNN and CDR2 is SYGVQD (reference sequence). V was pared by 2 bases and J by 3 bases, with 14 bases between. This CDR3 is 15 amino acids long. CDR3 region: CASSEGRGPFYEQYF. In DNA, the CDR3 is TGCGCCAGCAGTGAGGGCAGGGGCCCCTTCTACGAGCAGTACTTC.